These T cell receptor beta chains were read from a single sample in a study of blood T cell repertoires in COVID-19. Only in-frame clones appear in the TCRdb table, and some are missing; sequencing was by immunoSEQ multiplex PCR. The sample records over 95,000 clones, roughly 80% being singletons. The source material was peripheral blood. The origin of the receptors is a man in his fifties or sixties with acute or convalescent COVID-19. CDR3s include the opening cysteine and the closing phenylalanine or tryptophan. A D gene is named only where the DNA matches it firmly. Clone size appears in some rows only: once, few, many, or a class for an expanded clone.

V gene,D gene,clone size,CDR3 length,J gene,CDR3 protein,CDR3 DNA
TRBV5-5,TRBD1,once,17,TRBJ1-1,CASSSPGQGTFHTEAFF,TGTGCCAGCAGCTCACCTGGACAGGGGACCTTTCACACTGAAGCTTTCTTT
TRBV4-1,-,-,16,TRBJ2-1,CASSQEGAGDYNEQFF,TGCGCCAGCAGCCAAGAAGGGGCAGGGGACTACAATGAGCAGTTCTTC
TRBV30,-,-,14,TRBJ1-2,CAWSVEARGSGYTF,TGTGCCTGGAGTGTAGAGGCCAGGGGCTCTGGCTACACCTTC
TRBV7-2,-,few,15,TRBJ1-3,CASSSRGFTGNTIYF,TGTGCCAGCAGCTCCAGGGGTTTCACTGGAAACACCATATATTTT
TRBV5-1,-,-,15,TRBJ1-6,CASSLGGARDSPLHF,TGCGCCAGCAGCCTCGGGGGGGCTAGAGATTCACCCCTCCACTTT
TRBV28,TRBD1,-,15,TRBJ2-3,CASSFRDRGYHTQYF,TGTGCCAGCAGTTTCCGGGACAGGGGATACCATACGCAGTATTTT
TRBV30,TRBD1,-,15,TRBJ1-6,CAWSGQGAGNSPLHF,TGTGCCTGGAGTGGACAGGGGGCCGGGAATTCACCCCTCCACTTT
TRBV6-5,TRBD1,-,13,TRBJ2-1,CASGRQGNNEQFF,TGTGCCAGCGGACGACAGGGAAACAATGAGCAGTTCTTC
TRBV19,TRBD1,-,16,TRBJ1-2,CASSTTRPGQGSGYTF,TGTGCCAGTAGTACGACCCGACCGGGACAGGGGAGCGGCTACACCTTC
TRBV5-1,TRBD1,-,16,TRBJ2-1,CASSPSLGTDYNEQFF,TGCGCCAGCAGCCCCAGTTTAGGGACAGATTACAATGAGCAGTTCTTC
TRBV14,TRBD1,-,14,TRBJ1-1,CASSSRDSYTEAFF,TGTGCCAGCAGCTCTCGGGACAGCTACACTGAAGCTTTCTTT
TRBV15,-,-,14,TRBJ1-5,CATSRARGTGAQHF,TGTGCCACCAGCAGAGCCCGGGGTACGGGGGCCCAGCATTTT
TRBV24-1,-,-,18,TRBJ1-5,CATSDLSIPGISNQPQHF,TGTGCCACCAGTGATTTATCTATCCCGGGGATTAGCAATCAGCCCCAGCATTTT
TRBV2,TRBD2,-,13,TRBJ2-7,CASSEVAGYEQYF,TGTGCCAGCAGTGAGGTAGCGGGATACGAGCAGTACTTC
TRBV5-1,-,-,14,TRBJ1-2,CASSPGGPREGYTF,TGCGCCAGCAGCCCGGGGGGGCCCAGGGAGGGCTACACCTTC
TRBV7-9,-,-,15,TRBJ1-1,CASSLARRGNTEAFF,TGTGCCAGCAGCTTAGCGAGAAGGGGGAACACTGAAGCTTTCTTT
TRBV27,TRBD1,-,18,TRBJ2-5,CASSLSGTGGWGGETQYF,TGTGCCAGCAGTTTATCCGGGACAGGGGGTTGGGGGGGGGAGACCCAGTACTTC
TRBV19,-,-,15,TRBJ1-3,CATKRQSFSGNTIYF,TGTGCCACTAAAAGACAGTCCTTCTCTGGAAACACCATATATTTT
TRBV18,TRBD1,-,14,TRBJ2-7,CASSRTRDRNEQYF,TGTGCCAGCTCACGCACTAGGGACAGGAACGAGCAGTACTTC
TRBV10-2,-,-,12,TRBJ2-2,CASSVRVGELFF,TGCGCCAGCAGTGTGAGGGTCGGGGAGCTGTTTTTT
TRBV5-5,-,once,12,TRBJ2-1,CASSSIGGEQFF,TGTGCCAGCAGCTCCATCGGGGGTGAGCAGTTCTTC
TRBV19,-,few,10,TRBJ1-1,CATWNTEAFF,TGTGCCACTTGGAACACTGAAGCTTTCTTT
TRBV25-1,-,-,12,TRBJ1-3,CASSEGAYTIYF,TGTGCCAGCAGTGAAGGGGCATACACCATATATTTT
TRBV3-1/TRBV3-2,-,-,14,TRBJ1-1,CASSQGDFNTEAFF,TGTGCCAGCAGCCAAGGGGACTTCAACACTGAAGCTTTCTTT
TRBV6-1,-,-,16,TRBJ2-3,CASSEALAGGTDTQYF,TGTGCCAGCAGTGAAGCTTTGGCAGGGGGCACAGATACGCAGTATTTT
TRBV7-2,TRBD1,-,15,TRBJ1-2,CASSSDRGLRYGYTF,TGTGCCAGCAGCTCCGACAGGGGGCTTCGCTATGGCTACACCTTC